This TCR beta chain was sequenced in a study of T cell repertoires in cytomegalovirus infection. The overall study: The authors relied on CMV epitopes, both recently identified HLA-C-restricted and well-studied HLA-B-restricted. Indications of both CMV infection and matching HLA type were provided by public TCR beta signatures. General study results and limits: CMV carriers having the relevant HLA were flagged by cumulative public TCR beta family frequency.

TCRdb analysed the reads with MiXCR anew, one entry per CDR3 protein. The data show about 220,000 distinct CDR3 sequences, roughly 34% seen once. Per germline, CDR1 MNHEY and CDR2 SVGAGI. The CDR3 runs to 15 residues. V shed 5 bases, J shed 2 bases, and the junction held 8 bases outside the gene matches. Details on this clonotype: Its antigen remains unidentified.

The source was CD8+ T cells from cultured PBMCs, collected from culture after CMV antigen stimulation. The receptor comes from a human donor in good health (CMV status not recorded). Some clones in this sample may be carry-over from other donors' samples. This chain links TRBV6-5 with TRBJ1-2; 7 bases are a match to TRBD1. CDR3 DNA: TGTGCCAGCAGTCTACGGGACAGTTTAAACTATGGCTACACCTTC. Protein product: CASSLRDSLNYGYTF.